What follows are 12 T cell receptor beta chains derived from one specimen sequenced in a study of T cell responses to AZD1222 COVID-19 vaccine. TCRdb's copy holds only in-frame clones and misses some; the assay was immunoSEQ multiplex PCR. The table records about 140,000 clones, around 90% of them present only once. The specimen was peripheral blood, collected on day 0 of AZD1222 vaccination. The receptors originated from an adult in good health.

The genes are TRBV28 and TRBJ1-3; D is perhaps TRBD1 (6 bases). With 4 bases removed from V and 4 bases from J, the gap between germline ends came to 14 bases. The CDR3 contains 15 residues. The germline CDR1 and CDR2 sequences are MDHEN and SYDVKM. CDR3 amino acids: CASSSGTLRGNTIYF. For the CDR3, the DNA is TGTGCCAGCAGTTCCGGGACACTCAGAGGAAACACCATATATTTT.

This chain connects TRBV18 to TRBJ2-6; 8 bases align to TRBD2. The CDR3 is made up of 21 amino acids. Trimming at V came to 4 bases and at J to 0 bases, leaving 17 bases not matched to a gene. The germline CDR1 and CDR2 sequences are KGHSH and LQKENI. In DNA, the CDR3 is TGTGCCAGCTCACTTGCCGGGACTAGTCTTGTCGGGCTCTCTGGGGCCAACGTCCTGACTTTC. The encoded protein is CASSLAGTSLVGLSGANVLTF.

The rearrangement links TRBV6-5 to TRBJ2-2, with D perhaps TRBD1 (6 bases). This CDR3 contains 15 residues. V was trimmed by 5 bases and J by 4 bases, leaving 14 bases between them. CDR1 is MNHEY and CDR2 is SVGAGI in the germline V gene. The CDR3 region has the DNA TGTGCCAGCAGTCGGTACAGGGCGGGCACCGGGGAGCTGTTTTTT. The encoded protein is CASSRYRAGTGELFF.

CDR3 region: CASTTCGRGYEQYF. CDR3 in DNA: TGTGCCAGTACCACGTGCGGGAGAGGTTACGAGCAGTACTTC. The V call is TRBV19, the J call TRBJ2-7; TRBD2 matches at 7 bases. V shed 7 bases, J shed 4 bases, and the junction held 10 bases outside the gene matches. CDR1 LNHDA and CDR2 SQIVND come from the germline V gene (reference sequence). The CDR3 extends over 14 amino acids.

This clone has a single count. Here the CDR3 reads CASSQAQGTGTGELFF. The CDR3 DNA sequence: TGTGCCAGCAGCCAAGCACAGGGTACGGGCACCGGGGAGCTGTTTTTT. The V and J genes are TRBV3-1 (or the pseudogene TRBV3-2) and TRBJ2-2; TRBD1 might be the D (6 bases). This CDR3 contains 16 residues. In germline, CDR1 is LGHDT, CDR2 YNNKEL (reference sequence). Trimming pared 1 base from V and 4 bases from J, leaving 13 bases between.

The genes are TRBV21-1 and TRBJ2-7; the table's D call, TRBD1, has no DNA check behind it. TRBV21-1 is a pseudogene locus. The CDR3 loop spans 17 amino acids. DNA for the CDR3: TGTGCCAGCAGCAAAATCCCGAGAGGGGACAAGACCTACGAGCAGTACTTC. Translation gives CASSKIPRGDKTYEQYF.

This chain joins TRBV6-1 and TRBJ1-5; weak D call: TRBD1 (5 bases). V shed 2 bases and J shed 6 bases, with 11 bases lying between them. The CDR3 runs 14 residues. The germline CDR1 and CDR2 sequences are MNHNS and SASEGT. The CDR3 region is CASSELGGGQPQHF. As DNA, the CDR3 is TGTGCCAGCAGTGAACTGGGGGGAGGTCAGCCCCAGCATTTT.

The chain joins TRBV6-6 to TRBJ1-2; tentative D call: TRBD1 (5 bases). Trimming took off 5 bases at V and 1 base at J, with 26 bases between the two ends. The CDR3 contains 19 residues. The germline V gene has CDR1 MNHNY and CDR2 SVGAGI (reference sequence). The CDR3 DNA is TGTGCCAGCAGTCGACTCGGAGGGACTGTCTCTATCCGTAACTATGGCTACACCTTC. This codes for CASSRLGGTVSIRNYGYTF.

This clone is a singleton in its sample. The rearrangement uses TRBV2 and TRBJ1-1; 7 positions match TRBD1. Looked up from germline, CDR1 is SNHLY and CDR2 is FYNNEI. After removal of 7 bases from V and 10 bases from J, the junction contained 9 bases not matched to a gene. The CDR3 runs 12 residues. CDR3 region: CASKTSGGTAFF. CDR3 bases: TGTGCCAGCAAGACCTCAGGGGGGACAGCTTTCTTT.

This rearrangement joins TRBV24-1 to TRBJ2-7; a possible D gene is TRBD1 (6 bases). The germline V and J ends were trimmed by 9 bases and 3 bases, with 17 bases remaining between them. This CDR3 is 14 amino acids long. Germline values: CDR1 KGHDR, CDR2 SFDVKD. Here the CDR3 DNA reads TGTGCCACCGCCCAGGGGCAGGGGATCTACGAGCAGTACTTC. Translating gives CATAQGQGIYEQYF.

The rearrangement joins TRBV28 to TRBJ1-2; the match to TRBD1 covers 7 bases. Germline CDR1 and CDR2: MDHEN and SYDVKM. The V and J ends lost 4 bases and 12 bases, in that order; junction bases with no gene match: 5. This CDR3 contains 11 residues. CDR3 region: CASSSGQVNTF. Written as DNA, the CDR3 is TGTGCCAGCAGTTCCGGACAGGTCAACACCTTC.

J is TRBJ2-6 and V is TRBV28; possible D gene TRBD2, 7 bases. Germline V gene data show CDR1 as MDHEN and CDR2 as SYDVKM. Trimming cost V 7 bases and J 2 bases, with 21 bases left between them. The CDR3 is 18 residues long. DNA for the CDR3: TGTGCCAGCACCGGATGGGAGGGGGGTATCACTGGGGCCAACGTCCTGACTTTC. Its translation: CASTGWEGGITGANVLTF.